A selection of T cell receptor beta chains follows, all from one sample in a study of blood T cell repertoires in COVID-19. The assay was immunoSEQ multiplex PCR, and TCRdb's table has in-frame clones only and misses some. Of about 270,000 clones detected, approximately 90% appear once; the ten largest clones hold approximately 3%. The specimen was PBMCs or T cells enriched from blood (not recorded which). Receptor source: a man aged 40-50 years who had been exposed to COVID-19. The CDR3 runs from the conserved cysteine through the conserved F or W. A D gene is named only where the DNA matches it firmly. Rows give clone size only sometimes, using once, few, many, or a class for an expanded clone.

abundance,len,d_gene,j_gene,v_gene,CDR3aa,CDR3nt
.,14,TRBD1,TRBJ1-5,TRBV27,CASARTGGGQPQHF,TGTGCCAGCGCGAGAACAGGGGGCGGCCAGCCCCAGCATTTT
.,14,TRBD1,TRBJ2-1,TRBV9,CASSSPDRGNEQFF,TGTGCCAGCAGCTCCCCGGACAGGGGGAATGAGCAGTTCTTC
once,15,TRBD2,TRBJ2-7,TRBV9,CASSEGPGLAYEQYF,TGTGCCAGCAGTGAAGGGCCGGGACTAGCGTACGAGCAGTACTTC
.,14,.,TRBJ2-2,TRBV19,CASSPRQVTGELFF,TGTGCCAGTAGTCCGAGACAGGTCACCGGGGAGCTGTTTTTT
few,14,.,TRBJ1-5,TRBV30,CAWSVMGRGQPQHF,TGTGCCTGGAGTGTAATGGGCAGAGGGCAGCCCCAGCATTTT
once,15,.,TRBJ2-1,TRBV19,CASSRTRDSYNEQFF,TGTGCCAGTAGTAGAACTAGGGACTCCTACAATGAGCAGTTCTTC
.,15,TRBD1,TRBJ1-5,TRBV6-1,CASSEQQGGGQPQHF,TGTGCCAGCAGTGAACAGCAAGGGGGCGGTCAGCCCCAGCATTTT
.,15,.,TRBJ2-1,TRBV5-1,CASSSQGFSYNEQFF,TGCGCCAGCAGCTCACAGGGTTTTTCCTACAATGAGCAGTTCTTC
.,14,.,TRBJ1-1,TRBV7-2,CASSSVLTTSEAFF,TGTGCCAGCAGCTCGGTTTTAACGACAAGTGAAGCTTTCTTT
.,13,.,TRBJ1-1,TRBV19,CASSDRINTEAFF,TGTGCCAGTAGCGACAGGATTAACACTGAAGCTTTCTTT
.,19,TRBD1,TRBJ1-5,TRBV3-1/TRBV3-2,CASSQVLCLGTGVLKPQHF,TGTGCCAGCAGCCAAGTGCTATGCTTGGGGACAGGGGTTTTGAAGCCCCAGCATTTT
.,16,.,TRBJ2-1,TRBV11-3,CASSLEVPNRGGEQFF,TGTGCCAGCAGCTTAGAAGTCCCGAACAGGGGAGGAGAGCAGTTCTTC
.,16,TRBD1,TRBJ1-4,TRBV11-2,CASRRTGGAGQEKLFF,TGTGCCAGCAGGCGTACAGGGGGCGCAGGTCAGGAAAAACTGTTTTTT
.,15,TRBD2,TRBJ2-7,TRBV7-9,CASSRPSGGSYEQYF,TGTGCCAGCAGTCGTCCTAGCGGGGGCTCCTACGAGCAGTACTTC
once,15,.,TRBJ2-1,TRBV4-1,CASSQREMGANEQFF,TGCGCCAGCAGCCAGCGGGAGATGGGGGCCAATGAGCAGTTCTTC
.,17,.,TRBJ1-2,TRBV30,CAWSVPLVGRLNYGYTF,TGTGCCTGGTCCGTCCCCCTTGTGGGTAGACTGAACTATGGCTACACCTTC
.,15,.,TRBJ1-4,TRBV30,CAWRNQATHNEKLFF,TGTGCCTGGAGAAACCAGGCCACCCATAATGAAAAACTGTTTTTT
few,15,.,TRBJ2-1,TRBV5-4,CASSLGTSHYNEQFF,TGTGCCAGCAGCTTGGGGACTTCCCATTACAATGAGCAGTTCTTC
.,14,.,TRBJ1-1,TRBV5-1,CASSSEPHSTEAFF,TGCGCCAGCAGCTCCGAACCTCATAGCACTGAAGCTTTCTTT
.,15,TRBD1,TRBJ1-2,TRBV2,CASSEVLTGTYGYTF,TGTGCCAGCAGTGAAGTTTTGACAGGGACCTATGGCTACACCTTC
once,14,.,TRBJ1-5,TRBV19,CASRAGVSNQPQHF,TGTGCCAGTAGAGCAGGGGTCTCCAATCAGCCCCAGCATTTT
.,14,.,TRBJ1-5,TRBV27,CASSLTQTGGPQHF,TGTGCCAGCAGTTTAACACAAACCGGGGGGCCCCAGCATTTT